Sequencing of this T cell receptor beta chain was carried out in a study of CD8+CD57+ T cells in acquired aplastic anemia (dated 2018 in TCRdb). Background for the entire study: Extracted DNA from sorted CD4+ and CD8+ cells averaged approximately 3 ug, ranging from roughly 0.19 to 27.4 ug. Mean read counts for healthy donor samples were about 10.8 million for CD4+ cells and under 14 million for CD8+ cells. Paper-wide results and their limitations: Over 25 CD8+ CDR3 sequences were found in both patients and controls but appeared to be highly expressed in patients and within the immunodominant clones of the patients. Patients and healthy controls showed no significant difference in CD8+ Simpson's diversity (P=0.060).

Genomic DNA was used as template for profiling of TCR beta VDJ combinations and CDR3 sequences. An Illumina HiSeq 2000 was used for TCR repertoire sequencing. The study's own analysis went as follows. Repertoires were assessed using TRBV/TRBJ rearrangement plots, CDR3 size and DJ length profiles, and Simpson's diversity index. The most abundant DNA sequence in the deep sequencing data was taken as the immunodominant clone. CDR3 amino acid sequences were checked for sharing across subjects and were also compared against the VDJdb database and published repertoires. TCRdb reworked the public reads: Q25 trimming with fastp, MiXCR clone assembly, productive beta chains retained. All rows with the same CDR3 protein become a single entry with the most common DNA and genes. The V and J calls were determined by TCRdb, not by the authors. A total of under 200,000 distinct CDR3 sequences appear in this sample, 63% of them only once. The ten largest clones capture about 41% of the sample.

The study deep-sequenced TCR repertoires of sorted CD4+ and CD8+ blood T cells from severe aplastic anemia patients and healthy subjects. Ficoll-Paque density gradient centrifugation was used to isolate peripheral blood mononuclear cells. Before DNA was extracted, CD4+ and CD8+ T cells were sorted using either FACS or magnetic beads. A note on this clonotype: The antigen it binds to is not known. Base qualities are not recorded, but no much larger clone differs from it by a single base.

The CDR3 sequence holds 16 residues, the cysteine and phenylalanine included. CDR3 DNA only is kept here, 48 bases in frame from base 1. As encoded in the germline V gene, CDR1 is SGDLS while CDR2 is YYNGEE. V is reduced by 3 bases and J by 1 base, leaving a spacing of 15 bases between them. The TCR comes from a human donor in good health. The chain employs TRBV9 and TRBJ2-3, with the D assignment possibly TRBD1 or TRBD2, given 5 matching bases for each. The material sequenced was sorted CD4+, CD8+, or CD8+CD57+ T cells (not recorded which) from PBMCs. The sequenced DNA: TGTGCCAGCAGCGCAAGAGGGGACGGCCGCACAGATACGCAGTATTTT. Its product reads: CASSARGDGRTDTQYF.